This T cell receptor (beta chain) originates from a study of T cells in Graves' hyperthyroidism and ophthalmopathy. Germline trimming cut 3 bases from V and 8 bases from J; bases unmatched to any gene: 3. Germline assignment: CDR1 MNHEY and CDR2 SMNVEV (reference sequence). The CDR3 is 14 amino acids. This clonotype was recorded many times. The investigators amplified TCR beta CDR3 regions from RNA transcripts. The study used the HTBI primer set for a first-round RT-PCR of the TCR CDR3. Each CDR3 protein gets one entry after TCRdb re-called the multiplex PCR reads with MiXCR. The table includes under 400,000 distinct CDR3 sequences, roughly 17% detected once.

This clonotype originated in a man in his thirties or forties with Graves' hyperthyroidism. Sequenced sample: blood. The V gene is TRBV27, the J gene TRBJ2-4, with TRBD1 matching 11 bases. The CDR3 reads CASSFGTGGDIQYF. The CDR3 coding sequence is TGTGCCAGCAGTTTTGGGACAGGGGGAGACATTCAGTACTTC.